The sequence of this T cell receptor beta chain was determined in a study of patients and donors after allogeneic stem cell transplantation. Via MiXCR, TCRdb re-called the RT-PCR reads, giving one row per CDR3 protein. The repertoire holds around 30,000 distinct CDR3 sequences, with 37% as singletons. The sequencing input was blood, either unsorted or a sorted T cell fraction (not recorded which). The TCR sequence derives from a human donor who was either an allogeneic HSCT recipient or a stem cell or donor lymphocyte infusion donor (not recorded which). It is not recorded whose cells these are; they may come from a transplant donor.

Here the CDR3 DNA reads TGCAGTGCTGTCTATGCGGTTACCTACGAGCAGTACTTC. This gives the protein CSAVYAVTYEQYF. The V and J genes are TRBV20-1 and TRBJ2-7; D unclear. The CDR3 is 13 residues long. Germline V lookup: CDR1 DFQATT, CDR2 SNEGSKA (reference sequence). The V gene lost 5 bases and the J gene lost 2 bases, with 13 bases spanning the gap.